These 10 T cell receptor beta chains share one sample of origin, sequenced in a study of T-cell reconstitution after alpha-beta-depleted transplantation in children. Preparing the TCRbeta library involved the use of unique molecular identifiers. In TCRdb, the PCR reads were re-called with MiXCR into one record per CDR3 protein. The profile shows hundreds of thousands of distinct CDR3 sequences, approximately 8% of them singletons. Sequenced here: PBMCs, mostly from graft donor cells, sampled 180 days after TCRalphabeta/CD19-depleted stem cell transplant. The receptors stem from a male patient between 5 and 17 years old who had a stem cell transplant for acute lymphoblastic leukemia, so the T cells may come from the graft donor.

This clonotype was detected ten times or more. The CDR3 spells CASSEVRAGELFF. As DNA, the CDR3 is TGTGCCAGCAGTGAAGTAAGGGCCGGGGAGCTGTTTTTT. The chain joins TRBV2 to TRBJ2-2, with D unresolved. CDR3 length: 13 amino acids. The germline V and J ends were trimmed by 1 base and 6 bases, with 6 bases remaining between them. Germline CDR1 and CDR2: SNHLY and FYNNEI.

This clonotype was seen at least ten times. The V gene is TRBV20-1, the J gene TRBJ2-7; possibly TRBD2 for D (6 bases). CDR1 DFQATT and CDR2 SNEGSKA come from the germline V gene (reference sequence). Trimming removed 2 bases at V and 4 bases at J, with 15 bases between. The CDR3 is made up of 14 amino acids. CDR3 in amino acids: CSARLAGIRYEQYF. The DNA of the CDR3 is TGCAGTGCTAGATTGGCGGGGATTAGGTACGAGCAGTACTTC.

This clonotype occurred many times. The chain combines TRBV12-3 or TRBV12-4 with TRBJ2-4; D is unresolved. The CDR3 loop spans 16 amino acids. V shed 3 bases and J shed 0 bases, with 12 bases lying between them. CDR3 protein: CASSFWPGLAKNIQYF. The CDR3 region has the DNA TGTGCCAGCAGTTTTTGGCCAGGTCTAGCCAAAAACATTCAGTACTTC.

Worth noting for this clonotype: A much larger clone lies a single base off, so this may be a read error. The chain carries TRBV12-3 or TRBV12-4 and TRBJ2-3, with D tentatively TRBD2 (6 bases). The CDR3 loop spans 14 amino acids. The CDR3 spells CASRPRLVLDKQYF. The CDR3 DNA sequence: TGTGCCAGCAGGCCGCGACTAGTTCTAGATAAGCAGTATTTT.

This clonotype was recorded many times. The chain combines TRBV2 with TRBJ1-3; 9 bases align to TRBD1. V shed 7 bases and J 3 bases; nucleotides not matched to a gene: 4. Germline CDR1 is SNHLY and CDR2 is FYNNEI. This CDR3 has 14 residues. As DNA, the CDR3 is TGTGCCAGCACTCTGGACAGGGGTGGAAACACCATATATTTT. The encoded protein is CASTLDRGGNTIYF.

Ten or more counts support this clonotype. This chain uses TRBV7-3 with TRBJ2-4; no firm D call. V lost 2 bases to trimming and J lost 0 bases, with 11 bases between them. The CDR3 is made up of 16 amino acids. The germline V gene has CDR1 SGHTA and CDR2 FQGTGA. The CDR3 bases are TGTGCCAGCAGCTTAGGTGGTCGAGGAGCCAAAAACATTCAGTACTTC. This encodes CASSLGGRGAKNIQYF.

This clonotype was counted ten times or more. CDR3 in DNA: TGTGCCAGCTCCCTTGGGGGACTCCCCTACAATGAGCAGTTCTTC. Its protein product is CASSLGGLPYNEQFF. The chain combines TRBV13 with TRBJ2-1; D might be TRBD2 (6 bases). This CDR3 region has 15 residues. CDR1 and CDR2 (germline): PRHDT, FYEKMQ (reference sequence). Between the trimmed V and J ends, which lost 8 bases and 2 bases, there was a span of 16 bases.

This clonotype has only one observation. The chain joins TRBV6-1 to TRBJ2-7; 9 bases are shared with TRBD1. This CDR3 has 14 amino acids. J was trimmed by 2 bases and V by 6 bases; bases with no gene match: 5. Germline assignment: CDR1 MNHNS and CDR2 SASEGT. CDR3 in amino acids: CASRPGQGTYEQYF. The CDR3 coding sequence is TGTGCCAGCAGGCCGGGACAGGGAACCTACGAGCAGTACTTC.

This clonotype appeared many times. This sequence joins TRBV10-3 and TRBJ2-3; perhaps TRBD2 as D (6 bases). V shed 9 bases and J shed 6 bases, with 19 bases lying between them. This CDR3 spans 14 amino acids. Germline V gene data show CDR1 as ENHRY and CDR2 as SYGVKD. This CDR3 reads CAIKRDWLADTQYF. The CDR3, as DNA: TGTGCCATAAAGAGGGACTGGCTGGCGGATACGCAGTATTTT.

This clonotype has ten or more counts. V gene TRBV9 combines with J gene TRBJ1-1; tentative D call: TRBD1 (5 bases). Trimming took 0 bases from V and 4 from J, leaving 7 bases between them. The CDR3 consists of 13 residues. Per the germline V gene, CDR1 is SGDLS and CDR2 is YYNGEE. Here the CDR3 DNA reads TGTGCCAGCAGCGTAGCTACAGGCACTGAAGCTTTCTTT. This sequence encodes CASSVATGTEAFF.